Below, one T cell receptor beta chain is given with its context. No antigen is known for it. The CDR3 goes on 3 residues after the read ends, and that part is filled in from the germline J gene. Generated by immunoSEQ multiplex PCR, the TCRdb table keeps only in-frame clones and is missing some. The sample includes roughly 25,000 clones. This specimen comes from a study of T cells in women clearing cervical HPV infection. The study's findings and limits: It is unknown whether associations predate infection; no effector/memory or HPV-specific sorting. CIN3+ cases had significantly higher TCR repertoire richness than controls, but evenness did not differ.

Trimming took 5 bases from V and 7 from J; bases not matched to a gene: 12. Germline-derived CDR1 and CDR2 are SEHNR and FQNEAQ (reference sequence). This CDR3 contains 15 residues. This rearrangement joins TRBV7-9 to TRBJ1-2; 8 bases are shared with TRBD1. This sequence was found in a woman aged 18 to 75 with a cervical HPV16 infection that either progressed to CIN3+ or cleared (not recorded which). The sample comprised blood buffy coat. The sequenced CDR3 bases are TGTGCCAGCAGCCCGATAGACAGGGGAAAGGGTGGC. Residues: CASSPIDRGKGG. Given in full, the CDR3 is CASSPIDRGKGGYTF.